These 32 T cell receptor beta chains share one sample of origin, sequenced in a study of vaccination and CD4 T cells after COVID-19. No cognate antigen is known for these TCRs. Cultured CD4+ T cell DNA underwent sequencing with the Oncomine TCR Beta short-read assay. TCRdb called the PCR reads again in MiXCR, with one record for every CDR3 protein. The table has 25,000 to 30,000 distinct CDR3 sequences, approximately 50% seen once; the top ten hold under 30%. Treatment reported: roughly 10-day PBMC culture with coronavirus spike peptide pools or control peptides (ViraFEST assay). The sequencing used CD4+ T cells from blood, cultured in vitro, collected before SARS-CoV-2 vaccination. The receptors originated from a human donor who received a COVID-19 vaccine.

V is TRBV6-1 and J is TRBJ2-7, with TRBD1 as a possible D gene (5 bases). V was cut by 5 bases and J by 4 bases, with 12 bases left in between. Germline V gives CDR1 MNHNS, CDR2 SASEGT. The CDR3 runs to 13 residues. CDR3 nucleotide sequence: TGTGCCAGCAGTCGAGGACCAGGGTACGAGCAGTACTTC. This translates into CASSRGPGYEQYF.

V gene TRBV7-2 combines with J gene TRBJ2-3, with a possible D match to TRBD1 (5 bases). The V gene's germline CDR1 is SGHTA and CDR2 FQGNSA. V was clipped by 0 bases and J by 5 bases, with 6 bases between them. The CDR3 is 13 residues long. The CDR3 sequence: CASSLAGQDTQYF. In DNA, the CDR3 is TGTGCCAGCAGCTTAGCGGGGCAAGATACGCAGTATTTT.

The chain has TRBV10-1 and TRBJ2-7; the D gene is possibly TRBD1 (6 bases). The V and J ends lost 4 bases and 5 bases respectively, with 12 bases between them. Germline V CDR1 and CDR2: WNHNN, SYGVQD (reference sequence). The CDR3 contains 13 residues. CDR3 amino acids: CASSVNRVDEQYF. CDR3 DNA: TGCGCCAGCAGTGTTAACAGGGTGGACGAGCAGTACTTC.

The V call is TRBV2, the J call TRBJ1-5, with 11 bases lining up with TRBD1. Per the germline V gene, CDR1 is SNHLY and CDR2 is FYNNEI. The CDR3 contains 15 residues. Trimming took 6 bases from V and 5 from J; bases not matched to a gene: 6. CDR3 loop: CASRGTGGWHQPQHF. In nucleotides, the CDR3 is TGTGCCAGCAGGGGGACAGGGGGTTGGCATCAGCCCCAGCATTTT.

The V and J genes are TRBV5-1 and TRBJ2-2, with D possibly called TRBD1 or TRBD2 (6 bases each). This CDR3 has 14 amino acids. Trimming removed 0 bases from V and 9 bases from J, with 12 bases in between. CDR1 and CDR2 from the germline V gene are SGHRS and YFSETQ. The CDR3 DNA reads as TGCGCCAGCAGCTTGGCGTGGGGGGCCCGGGAGCTGTTTTTT. It translates to CASSLAWGARELFF.

The V gene is TRBV20-1, the J gene TRBJ2-2; 10 bases map to TRBD1. V was clipped by 2 bases and J by 3 bases; unmatched bases: 6. There are 16 residues in the CDR3. Germline lookup yields CDR1 DFQATT and CDR2 SNEGSKA (reference sequence). This chain's CDR3 is CSARHSGQGDTGELFF. The CDR3 DNA is TGCAGTGCTAGACATTCAGGACAGGGGGACACCGGGGAGCTGTTTTTT.

This clonotype was counted between two and nine times. The V and J genes are TRBV11-3 and TRBJ2-5, with TRBD1 identical over 7 bases. V gave up 5 bases and J gave up 8 bases; unmatched junction bases: 5. The germline CDR1 and CDR2 sequences are SGHNT and YENEEA. CDR3 length: 12 residues. DNA of the CDR3: TGTGCCAGCAGCGCAGACAGGGAAACCCAGTACTTC. Its protein is CASSADRETQYF.

The table lists this clonotype with a few counts. The genes are TRBV6-5 and TRBJ2-7; tentatively, D is TRBD1 (5 bases). V was trimmed by 1 base and J by 0 bases, leaving 16 bases between them. The CDR3 extends over 17 amino acids. CDR1 and CDR2 (germline): MNHEY, SVGAGI. This CDR3 is CASSYYTPPTASYEQYF. CDR3 coding DNA: TGTGCCAGCAGTTACTATACCCCCCCGACAGCCTCCTACGAGCAGTACTTC.

The rearrangement uses TRBV6-1 and TRBJ1-6, with 12 bases that match TRBD1. Germline values: CDR1 MNHNS, CDR2 SASEGT. There are 17 residues in the CDR3. V was clipped by 8 bases and J by 6 bases; unmatched bases: 11. The CDR3: CASRDRGREFSNSPLHF. Written as DNA, the CDR3 is TGTGCCAGCCGGGACAGGGGGCGTGAATTTAGTAATTCACCCCTCCACTTT.

The rearrangement links TRBV12-5 to TRBJ1-2, with 9 bases that match TRBD1. V shed 5 bases, J shed 2 bases, and the junction held 3 bases outside the gene matches. CDR1 is LGHNT, CDR2 FRNRAP, per germline. The CDR3 is made up of 14 amino acids. Here the CDR3 reads CASGEGTGNYGYTF. The DNA for the CDR3 is TGTGCTAGTGGTGAAGGGACAGGGAACTATGGCTACACCTTC.

V and J are TRBV7-9 and TRBJ2-5; 9 bases align to TRBD2. V lost 7 bases and J lost 9; bases outside the gene matches: 15. The CDR3 has 15 amino acids. Germline V gene sequence: CDR1 SEHNR, CDR2 FQNEAQ (reference sequence). The CDR3 spells CASTLSGGKGEAQYF. DNA of the CDR3: TGTGCCAGCACCCTTAGCGGGGGAAAGGGTGAGGCCCAGTACTTC.

The chain carries TRBV24-1 and TRBJ1-1; D gene unclear. Trimming stripped 3 bases from V and 8 bases from J, with 15 bases between. Germline lookup yields CDR1 KGHDR and CDR2 SFDVKD. The CDR3 length is 14 residues. The DNA of the CDR3 is TGTGCCACCAGTGATGCCAGAAGTGGGAAGGAAGCTTTCTTT. It yields the protein CATSDARSGKEAFF.

This clonotype was counted a few times. J is TRBJ1-2 and V is TRBV21-1; the DNA was not compared with TRBD1, the D call given in the table. TRBV21-1 is a pseudogene. CDR3 size: 16 residues. The CDR3 bases are TGTGCCAGCAGCCCCAAAGCGCCGGGCCCCCCCTGTGGCTACACCTTC. It is translated as CASSPKAPGPPCGYTF.

V usage is TRBV10-1 and J usage is TRBJ2-7; 10 bases agree with TRBD2. The junction had 5 bases not matched to a gene; V was cut back by 5 bases and J by 4 bases. This CDR3 contains 14 residues. Per the germline V gene, CDR1 is WNHNN and CDR2 is SYGVQD (reference sequence). CDR3 bases: TGCGCCAGCAGTCCGAGCGGGGGGGCGTACGAGCAGTACTTC. Its translation: CASSPSGGAYEQYF.

The V gene is TRBV6-1, the J gene TRBJ1-6; 8 bases align to TRBD1. With 9 bases clipped from V and 7 bases from J, the junction kept 14 bases outside the gene matches. Per germline, CDR1 MNHNS and CDR2 SASEGT. The CDR3 contains 16 residues. The CDR3 spells CARSDRTGRMNSPLHF. In DNA, the CDR3 is TGTGCCAGGAGCGACAGGACAGGGAGAATGAATTCACCCCTCCACTTT.

This clonotype was seen only a few times. The chain employs TRBV20-1 and TRBJ2-4, with 8 bases that match TRBD1. The germline V gene has CDR1 DFQATT and CDR2 SNEGSKA (reference sequence). V shed 0 bases, J shed 8 bases, and the junction held 9 bases outside the gene matches. The CDR3 length is 15 residues. The CDR3 protein is CSAREPTTGGDIQYF. The CDR3 nucleotides read TGCAGTGCTAGAGAACCCACTACAGGGGGAGACATTCAGTACTTC.

This clonotype was recorded a few times. This chain joins TRBV20-1 and TRBJ1-2; perhaps TRBD1 as D (6 bases). CDR1 is DFQATT and CDR2 is SNEGSKA in the germline V gene (reference sequence). This CDR3 has 12 amino acids. The V and J ends lost 6 bases and 8 bases respectively, with 16 bases between them. CDR3: CSARQAPVGYTF. CDR3 nucleotides: TGCAGTGCCAGACAGGCCCCTGTGGGCTACACCTTC.

The chain couples TRBV19 to TRBJ1-5; D uncertain. CDR3 length: 15 amino acids. Trimming removed 6 bases from V and 5 bases from J, with 17 bases in between. Germline CDR1 LNHDA, CDR2 SQIVND (reference sequence). The CDR3 reads CASRAAAIPHQPQHF. Here the CDR3 DNA reads TGTGCCAGTAGGGCGGCAGCCATACCTCATCAGCCCCAGCATTTT.

This clonotype was counted a few times. The chain has TRBV6-1 and TRBJ2-2; perhaps TRBD1 as D (6 bases). Germline-derived CDR1 and CDR2 are MNHNS and SASEGT. This CDR3 spans 14 amino acids. The V and J ends lost 6 bases and 7 bases respectively, with 15 bases between them. CDR3: CASSPGTLSGELFF. The CDR3 DNA follows: TGTGCCAGCAGCCCCGGGACACTTAGCGGGGAGCTGTTTTTT.

The rearrangement joins TRBV3-1 to TRBJ1-1, with D possibly TRBD1 on 5 matching bases. Germline CDR1 and CDR2: LGHDT and YNNKEL (reference sequence). V was cut by 4 bases and J by 5 bases, with 11 bases left in between. The CDR3 loop spans 13 amino acids. The DNA for the CDR3 is TGTGCCAGCAGCCCCGACAGCCGAACTGAAGCTTTCTTT. Its protein product is CASSPDSRTEAFF.

This chain links TRBV18 with TRBJ2-3, with TRBD2 matching over 8 bases. Germline V gene sequence: CDR1 KGHSH, CDR2 LQKENI. V was pared by 3 bases and J by 3 bases, with 8 bases of the junction left unmatched. The CDR3 loop spans 16 amino acids. CDR3 bases: TGTGCCAGCTCACCGGCGAGCGGGGGTTCTACAGATACGCAGTATTTT. Its protein product is CASSPASGGSTDTQYF.

This sequence joins TRBV2 and TRBJ1-2; possibly TRBD1 for D (6 bases). Germline values: CDR1 SNHLY, CDR2 FYNNEI. The CDR3 has 18 residues. The V end was cut by 5 bases, the J end by 0 bases, with 22 bases between. The CDR3 loop is CASSKNPRGAGANYGYTF. In nucleotides, the CDR3 is TGTGCCAGCAGTAAAAACCCCCGGGGGGCAGGAGCTAACTATGGCTACACCTTC.

The chain couples TRBV6-2 or TRBV6-3 to TRBJ1-3; 7 bases map to TRBD1. This CDR3 has 14 residues. V dropped 6 bases and J dropped 4; count of bases not matched to a gene: 6. The V gene's germline CDR1 is MNHEY and CDR2 SVGEGT. CDR3 protein: CASSHRGSGNTIYF. CDR3 coding DNA: TGTGCCAGCAGCCACAGGGGCTCAGGAAACACCATATATTTT.

The chain combines TRBV6-2 or TRBV6-3 with TRBJ2-7; 8 bases are a match to TRBD2. The CDR3 contains 15 residues. The junction had 7 bases not matched to a gene; V was cut back by 4 bases and J by 2 bases. The germline CDR1 and CDR2 sequences are MNHEY and SVGEGT. For the CDR3, the DNA is TGTGCCAGCAGTTTACGGCGGGGGGCCGCCTACGAGCAGTACTTC. Encoded protein: CASSLRRGAAYEQYF.

J is TRBJ2-2 and V is TRBV6-1; D is uncertain. CDR1 is MNHNS, CDR2 SASEGT, per germline. V gave up 6 bases and J gave up 5 bases, with 4 bases separating them. This CDR3 is built from 11 residues. CDR3 nucleotide sequence: TGTGCCAGCAGAGATACCGGGGAGCTGTTTTTT. Amino acid sequence: CASRDTGELFF.

This chain uses TRBV5-1 with TRBJ1-1; D ambiguous. Germline V gives CDR1 SGHRS, CDR2 YFSETQ. The V end was cut by 4 bases, the J end by 6 bases, with 19 bases between. This CDR3 comprises 15 residues. CDR3 sequence: CASSPGGRTQPEAFF. In nucleotides, the CDR3 is TGCGCCAGCAGCCCCGGTGGACGCACCCAACCTGAAGCTTTCTTT.

The chain employs TRBV6-5 and TRBJ1-5; weak D call: TRBD1 (5 bases). This CDR3 comprises 18 residues. The germline gives CDR1 MNHEY, CDR2 SVGAGI. V was pared by 0 bases and J by 3 bases, with 18 bases between. The CDR3 sequence is CASSYSLGGDQVNQPQHF. As DNA, the CDR3 is TGTGCCAGCAGTTACTCTCTAGGAGGGGACCAAGTCAATCAGCCCCAGCATTTT.

The chain links TRBV6-1 to TRBJ2-7; TRBD1 is a possible D gene (6 bases). CDR1 MNHNS and CDR2 SASEGT come from the germline V gene. This CDR3 has 15 residues. Trimming removed 6 bases at V and 0 bases at J, with 15 bases between. The CDR3 nucleotides read TGTGCCAGCAGGGAACAGGGTCTGGGCTCCTACGAGCAGTACTTC. Protein product: CASREQGLGSYEQYF.

This sequence joins TRBV7-8 and TRBJ1-2, with D unresolved. In germline, CDR1 is SGHVS, CDR2 FQNEAQ. The CDR3 runs 18 residues. V shed 4 bases and J shed 2 bases, with 23 bases lying between them. In nucleotides, the CDR3 is TGTGCCAGCAGCTCAACTTACTTATCGGGCCTCGTAAACTATGGCTACACCTTC. Translating it yields CASSSTYLSGLVNYGYTF.

This chain uses TRBV5-6 with TRBJ2-2, with 13 bases matching TRBD2. The CDR3 loop spans 16 amino acids. CDR1 and CDR2 (germline): SGHDT, YYEEEE. V was clipped by 4 bases and J by 7 bases; unmatched bases: 7. This CDR3 is CASSPLTSGGGGELFF. The CDR3 DNA sequence: TGTGCCAGCAGCCCCCTTACTAGCGGGGGGGGCGGGGAGCTGTTTTTT.

V and J are TRBV20-1 and TRBJ1-5, with 7 bases matching TRBD1. CDR3 length equals 14 residues. Germline CDR1 is DFQATT and CDR2 is SNEGSKA (reference sequence). V lost 4 bases, J lost 7 bases, and 10 bases stayed unmatched. CDR3 coding DNA: TGCAGTGCTACAGGGGGTTCGAGTTCACAGCCCCAGCATTTT. The encoded protein is CSATGGSSSQPQHF.

As regards this clonotype: Relative to the germline gene, one junction end is altered; a read error may explain this. This chain uses TRBV6-1 with TRBJ2-7; D is possibly TRBD2 (6 bases). There are 16 residues in the CDR3. Germline V gives CDR1 MNHNS, CDR2 SASEGT. The CDR3 protein is CANSITGPRGGYEQYF. The CDR3 DNA reads TGTGCCAACAGTATTACCGGACCGCGGGGCGGCTACGAGCAGTACTTC.